The source of this T cell receptor (beta chain) is a study of blood T cells in healthy people across ages. Study background: Template switching recovered approximately one barcoded beta molecule for every two T cells.

The CDR3 has 14 residues. CDR1 DFQATT and CDR2 SNEGSKA come from the germline V gene (reference sequence). Trimming at V came to 0 bases and at J to 3 bases, leaving 2 bases not matched to a gene. Drawn from each donor were around 9.1 milliliters of peripheral blood. It was with a sample-barcoded 5' primer and a J-beta primer mix that a second PCR of about 6 to 12 cycles was run. The template-switch adaptor was a 5' adaptor with 12 random nucleotides. It tagged each cDNA molecule. A single record per CDR3 protein comes from TCRdb applying MiXCR to the 5' RACE reads. The sample lists 600,000 to 1,000,000 distinct CDR3 sequences, around 25% occurring once. The data were also submitted as part of a second study, on T cells of mothers and their children.

The sequencing sample was made of blood. This sequence was found in a boy between 10 and 17 years old in good health. The V call is TRBV20-1, the J call TRBJ2-1; TRBD2 matches 7 bases. CDR3 protein: CSARELASYNEQFF. The CDR3 nucleotides read TGCAGTGCTAGAGAACTAGCGAGCTACAATGAGCAGTTCTTC.